This T cell receptor beta chain originates from a study of CD8 T cells in Susac syndrome. CDR1 is SGHTA, CDR2 FQGTGA, per germline. V shed 4 bases and J 4 bases; nucleotides not matched to a gene: 4. This CDR3 is 14 amino acids long. TEMRA cells were FACS-enriched, with CD8+ and CD4+ T cells isolated negatively. An amount of RNA that ranged from roughly 0.45 to 1 ug was reverse transcribed with random hexamers. TCRdb used MiXCR to reprocess the immunoSEQ multiplex PCR reads, holding one entry per CDR3 protein. The table shows about 120,000 distinct CDR3 sequences, with 94% occurring only once. The receptor's source is a human donor in good health. The chain recombines TRBV7-3 with TRBJ2-7, with 10 bases that match TRBD1. The sample consisted of CD4+ T cells from PBMCs. The CDR3 DNA reads TGTGCCAGCAGCTCTCGACAGGGGGCGTACGAGCAGTACTTC. Translation: CASSSRQGAYEQYF. Complete variable domain (other parts from reference TRBV7-3 and TRBJ2-7): GAGVSQTPSNKVTEKGKYVELRCDPISGHTALYWYRQSLGQGPEFLIYFQGTGAADDSGLPNDRFFAVRPEGSVSTLKIQRTERGDSAVYLCASSSRQGAYEQYFGPGTRLTVT.